This TCR beta chain originates from a study of cytomegalovirus exposure and HLA in healthy donors. Whole-study results and caveats: Specific recognition of CMV antigens was confirmed in vitro for a few chains (all CMV-associated). Overall, approximately 150 TCR beta chains were annotated as cytomegalovirus-associated.

Unmatched junction bases numbered 7, after V lost 6 bases and J lost 5 bases. The CDR3 runs 14 residues. The germline V gene has CDR1 LNHDA and CDR2 SQIVND (reference sequence). A remark on this clone: Its matching antigen is unknown.

Assay: immunoSEQ multiplex PCR; the TCRdb copy retains only in-frame clones and omits some. This sample yields over 60,000 clones, of which around 97% are seen a single time; around 2.2% belongs to the top ten. Sequenced: PBMCs. The chain recombines TRBV19 with TRBJ1-1, with TRBD1 matching over 9 bases. The source is a man in his late teens or twenties in good health and CMV-seronegative. The CDR3 region has the DNA TGTGCCAGTAGGGGACAGGGTCGGGGAACTGAAGCTTTCTTT. It yields the protein CASRGQGRGTEAFF.